These T cell receptor beta chains were read from a single sample in a study of CD8 T cells in Susac syndrome. MiXCR was run by TCRdb on the immunoSEQ multiplex PCR reads, yielding one entry per CDR3 protein. The data contain about 240,000 distinct CDR3 sequences, less than 96% of them seen just once; the ten biggest clones take up 0.095% to 0.12%. The sample comprised CD4+ T cells from PBMCs. The receptors were sampled from a human donor with Susac syndrome. Both conserved end residues are part of each CDR3. The D gene is left open where the match is weak. Clone size is given for some rows only: seen once, a few or many times, or a class if the clone is expanded.

clone_size,v_call,j_call,d_call,cdr3_aa,cdr3_nt
NA,TRBV9,TRBJ2-3,NA,CASSVEKATTQYF,TGTGCCAGCAGCGTAGAGAAGGCAACGACGCAGTATTTT
NA,TRBV20-1,TRBJ2-7,NA,CSAPRAGREPSLEQYF,TGCAGTGCTCCCAGAGCTGGCAGGGAGCCCTCACTCGAGCAGTACTTC
NA,TRBV27,TRBJ2-6,NA,CASSRPGSGANVLTF,TGTGCCAGCAGTCGCCCAGGGAGTGGGGCCAACGTCCTGACTTTC
NA,TRBV14,TRBJ2-5,NA,CASSQAQRETQYF,TGTGCCAGCAGCCAAGCACAACGGGAGACCCAGTACTTC
NA,TRBV5-4,TRBJ1-2,NA,CASSPRGERRGGYTF,TGTGCCAGCAGCCCAAGGGGGGAACGGCGCGGTGGCTACACCTTC
once,TRBV18,TRBJ2-7,NA,CASSPGTEEQYF,TGTGCCAGCTCACCAGGGACGGAAGAGCAGTACTTC
NA,TRBV30,TRBJ2-1,NA,CAWTILGHHNEQFF,TGTGCCTGGACGATACTGGGGCACCACAATGAGCAGTTCTTC
once,TRBV4-1,TRBJ1-1,NA,CASSQVLGEKAFF,TGCGCCAGCAGCCAAGTGCTCGGGGAGAAAGCTTTCTTT
NA,TRBV12-3/TRBV12-4,TRBJ1-3,NA,CASSLIRGNTIYF,TGTGCCAGCAGTTTGATCCGTGGAAACACCATATATTTT
NA,TRBV28,TRBJ2-1,TRBD1,CASSFARDRGQFF,TGTGCCAGCAGTTTCGCCCGGGACAGGGGCCAGTTCTTC
NA,TRBV2,TRBJ2-3,NA,CASSANRMVMGNTQYF,TGTGCCAGCAGTGCAAATCGGATGGTAATGGGGAATACGCAGTATTTT
NA,TRBV3-1,TRBJ2-2,NA,CASSSTTRGTGELFF,TGTGCCAGCAGTTCAACTACACGCGGAACCGGGGAGCTGTTTTTT
NA,TRBV28,TRBJ1-2,TRBD1,CASYGQGGGYTF,TGTGCCAGCTACGGACAGGGTGGGGGCTACACCTTC
NA,TRBV3-1,TRBJ1-1,NA,CASSQDLGGTEAFF,TGTGCCAGCAGCCAAGATCTGGGGGGCACTGAAGCTTTCTTT
NA,TRBV10-1,TRBJ1-1,NA,CASSESNSEAFF,TGCGCCAGCAGTGAGTCTAACTCTGAAGCTTTCTTT
NA,TRBV29-1,TRBJ2-3,NA,CSVGESTDTQYF,TGCAGCGTTGGCGAAAGCACAGATACGCAGTATTTT
NA,TRBV5-4,TRBJ2-7,NA,CASSLTGARREQYF,TGTGCCAGCAGCTTAACCGGGGCCAGGAGGGAGCAGTACTTC
NA,TRBV29-1,TRBJ1-2,NA,CSVTGTRFYGYTF,TGCAGCGTTACCGGGACACGCTTCTATGGCTACACCTTC
NA,TRBV7-9,TRBJ2-3,NA,CASRESKGTQYF,TGTGCCAGCCGAGAGTCTAAGGGCACGCAGTATTTT
NA,TRBV29-1,TRBJ1-1,NA,CSVRRQTSEAFF,TGCAGCGTCCGGAGACAGACGAGTGAAGCTTTCTTT
NA,TRBV6-1,TRBJ2-6,TRBD1,CASSQDRVAPGANVLTF,TGTGCCAGCAGCCAGGACAGGGTAGCTCCTGGGGCCAACGTCCTGACTTTC
NA,TRBV2,TRBJ2-7,TRBD1,CASREDRGHYEQYF,TGTGCCAGCAGAGAAGACAGGGGGCACTACGAGCAGTACTTC
NA,TRBV4-3,TRBJ1-2,NA,CASRLLWGLDGYTF,TGCGCCAGCAGGCTTCTTTGGGGGCTTGATGGCTACACCTTC
NA,TRBV7-3,TRBJ2-1,TRBD2,CASSLGTEGGKQFF,TGTGCCAGCAGCTTGGGGACGGAGGGAGGGAAGCAGTTCTTC
NA,TRBV20-1,TRBJ1-4,NA,CSVYATNEKLFF,TGCAGTGTATACGCAACTAATGAAAAACTGTTTTTT
NA,TRBV20-1,TRBJ2-7,NA,CSARGPQREQYF,TGCAGTGCAAGGGGACCCCAGCGCGAGCAGTACTTC
NA,TRBV6-6,TRBJ1-2,TRBD1,CASRGTGGDGYTF,TGTGCCAGCAGAGGGACAGGGGGCGATGGCTACACCTTC
NA,TRBV12-3/TRBV12-4,TRBJ1-2,TRBD1,CASSPGQGAWYGYTF,TGTGCCAGCAGCCCGGGACAGGGGGCATGGTATGGCTACACCTTC
NA,TRBV6-5,TRBJ1-5,NA,CASKTKGSNQPQHF,TGTGCCAGCAAAACTAAGGGGAGCAATCAGCCCCAGCATTTT
NA,TRBV3-1,TRBJ2-7,NA,CASSYMGAQGNEQYF,TGTGCCAGCAGCTACATGGGAGCCCAGGGGAACGAGCAGTACTTC
NA,TRBV29-1,TRBJ2-7,NA,CSGGEGARDEQYF,TGCAGCGGAGGAGAAGGGGCCCGGGACGAGCAGTACTTC
once,TRBV30,TRBJ2-7,TRBD1,CAWTGQGSYEQYF,TGTGCCTGGACGGGACAGGGGTCCTACGAGCAGTACTTC
NA,TRBV4-2,TRBJ2-1,TRBD2,CASSQEGTSGSSEQFF,TGTGCCAGCAGCCAAGAGGGGACTAGCGGGAGCAGTGAGCAGTTCTTC
NA,TRBV5-1,TRBJ1-1,TRBD1,CASSETGDTEAFF,TGCGCCAGCAGCGAGACAGGGGACACTGAAGCTTTCTTT
NA,TRBV19,TRBJ2-5,NA,CASSIRGSQETQYF,TGTGCCAGTAGTATTCGGGGGTCCCAAGAGACCCAGTACTTC
NA,TRBV20-1,TRBJ2-7,NA,CSASKDSDYEQYF,TGCAGTGCTAGCAAGGACTCCGACTACGAGCAGTACTTC
NA,TRBV10-3,TRBJ2-5,TRBD2,CAISEIGREGETQYF,TGTGCCATCAGTGAGATCGGGCGGGAGGGAGAGACCCAGTACTTC
few,TRBV18,TRBJ2-5,NA,CASSTGETQYF,TGTGCCAGCTCAACCGGTGAGACCCAGTACTTC
NA,TRBV30,TRBJ2-1,NA,CACARLYSYNEQFF,TGTGCCTGTGCGAGACTGTATTCCTACAATGAGCAGTTCTTC
NA,TRBV18,TRBJ2-1,NA,CASSPTGSGSVEQFF,TGTGCCAGCTCACCTACGGGAAGCGGGTCGGTTGAGCAGTTCTTC
NA,TRBV27,TRBJ2-5,NA,CASSYSVGEDQETQYF,TGTGCCAGCAGCTACTCGGTGGGGGAAGACCAAGAGACCCAGTACTTC
NA,TRBV30,TRBJ2-7,TRBD2,CAWGETLAGVYEQYF,TGTGCCTGGGGAGAGACCCTAGCGGGAGTCTACGAGCAGTACTTC
NA,TRBV28,TRBJ1-1,NA,CACRRSFTEAFF,TGTGCCTGCCGCAGGTCGTTTACTGAAGCTTTCTTT
NA,TRBV27,TRBJ1-1,TRBD1,CASSLRTGSGVAFF,TGTGCCAGCAGTTTAAGGACAGGGTCGGGTGTAGCTTTCTTT
NA,TRBV20-1,TRBJ2-3,TRBD2,CSAREDARLAVLTDTQYF,TGCAGTGCTAGAGAGGATGCTCGTCTAGCGGTACTCACAGATACGCAGTATTTT
NA,TRBV18,TRBJ1-1,NA,CASSPAWGEDTEAFF,TGTGCCAGCTCACCGGCTTGGGGCGAGGACACTGAAGCTTTCTTT
NA,TRBV29-1,TRBJ2-1,NA,CSVDRGDEQFF,TGCAGCGTTGATCGAGGGGATGAGCAGTTCTTC
NA,TRBV12-3/TRBV12-4,TRBJ2-3,NA,CASSLHTQYF,TGTGCCAGCAGTTTACATACGCAGTATTTT
NA,TRBV9,TRBJ2-4,NA,CASSPQTDRSKNIQYF,TGTGCCAGCAGCCCACAGACGGACAGAAGCAAAAACATTCAGTACTTC
NA,TRBV4-1,TRBJ2-1,NA,CASTEPLRDNEQFF,TGCGCCAGCACCGAGCCGCTCAGAGACAATGAGCAGTTCTTC